This T cell receptor beta chain was observed in a study of blood T cell repertoires in COVID-19. Study as a whole: The United States, Italy and Spain were the sources of the acute and convalescent COVID-19 samples. PBMCs, B-cell-depleted T cells, or T cells were the source of the cDNA or gDNA that made up the material.

Germline CDR1 reads SGHTA; CDR2 reads FQGNSA. V lost 1 base and J 7 bases, leaving 10 bases between the germline ends. The CDR3 spans 13 residues. As originally analysed: It was from reference gene primer amplification that nucleated cell counts were estimated. This table comes from immunoSEQ multiplex PCR, and its TCRdb copy is limited to in-frame clones, with some not included. That table furnishes V, J and clone size, whereas the DNA furnished D and trimming. The data show around 50,000 clones, around 86% seen once. This clonotype was obtained from a human donor in a cohort sampled during active COVID-19. The sequenced sample consisted of peripheral blood. The chain has TRBV7-2 and TRBJ1-2; D uncertain. CDR3 DNA: TGTGCCAGCAGCTTAGGCAAGGGAGGTGGCTACACCTTC. Encoded protein: CASSLGKGGGYTF.